This T cell receptor beta chain stems from a study of shared clonotypes between healthy human individuals. Study-wide context: Used for every donor were three CD4 naive, three CD4 memory, two CD8 naive and one CD8 memory plate.

In the CD4+ fraction, cells were divided into CD45RA+ naive and CD45RA-negative memory subsets. Findings and limits, study-wide: Naive CD4 clonotypes were shared across a handful of donors at about 5%. Generally, estimated richness proved larger in naive subsets than it did in memory subsets.

Between the trimmed V and J ends, which lost 1 base and 2 bases, there was a span of 3 bases. Germline V gene lookup returns CDR1 LGHNA and CDR2 YNFKEQ. CDR3 length: 13 residues. With regard to this clone: Its matching antigen is unknown. Other DNA sequences of this sample code for an identical CDR3.

The repertoire was sequenced with immunoSEQ multiplex PCR; TCRdb's copy has only in-frame clones and lacks some. Here the sample spans 1 million to 1.3 million clones, approximately 80% being singletons. The source material was memory CD4+ T cells from PBMCs. Subset meaning: CD45RA-negative fraction. The receptor was derived from a man younger than 30 in good health. Some clones in this sample may be carry-over from other donors' samples. The rearrangement joins TRBV4-2 to TRBJ1-5; D gene ambiguous. Written as DNA, the CDR3 is TGTGCCAGCAGCCAAGGACGCAATCAGCCCCAGCATTTT. Its translation is CASSQGRNQPQHF.